This T cell receptor (gamma chain) was captured in a study of Vδ1+ human thymocytes. RNA was extracted from the cells and then reverse transcribed. Pooled V-gene forward primers with one constant-region reverse primer generated the CDR3 amplicons by multiplex PCR. TCRdb re-called clones from the multiplex PCR reads using CATT. The sample includes 30,000 to 45,000 gamma-chain clones, about 19% of them seen just once. Study observations and caveats: The authors advised highly purified populations and single-cell validation. Highly polyclonal TRG and TRD repertoires with Gaussian CDR3 length distributions appeared in thymus.

Germline values: CDR1 GITISATS, CDR2 ISYDGTV (reference sequence). Trimming cost V 3 bases and J 3 bases; bases outside gene matches: 13. The CDR3 spans 17 residues. With respect to this clone: Antigen: not known.

After alphabeta T cell depletion, CD3+ Vdelta1+ Vdelta2- thymocytes were sorted. V is TRGV9 and J is TRGJP2. This sequence originates from a girl younger than two who had congenital heart surgery. The specimen was Vdelta1+ gamma-delta thymocytes from the thymus. The subset is: FACS-sorted CD3+ TCRalphabeta- TCRVdelta1+ TCRVdelta2- thymocytes. CDR3: CALWELYDLRSDWIKTF. CDR3 DNA: TGTGCCTTGTGGGAGCTATATGACCTTCGTAGTGATTGGATCAAGACGTTT.